Below are 30 T cell receptor beta chains sequenced from a single sample in a study of cytomegalovirus exposure and HLA in healthy donors. Amplification used 60 Vbeta primers and 13 Jbeta primers. TCRdb keeps only in-frame clones here, not all; method: immunoSEQ multiplex PCR. The profile shows 150,000 to 200,000 clones, 75% to 85% of them singletons. The sequencing input was PBMCs. Every receptor here comes from a girl aged 5-17 years in good health and CMV-seropositive.

This clone came up a few times. This same CDR3 is encoded by further DNA sequences in the sample. This sequence joins TRBV9 and TRBJ1-4; a possible D gene is TRBD1 (5 bases). CDR1 is SGDLS and CDR2 is YYNGEE in the germline V gene. CDR3 size: 14 residues. V was shortened by 2 bases and J by 0 bases, with 5 bases between the two germline ends. The chain's CDR3 is CASSVTATNEKLFF. The CDR3 DNA reads TGTGCCAGCAGCGTGACAGCAACTAATGAAAAACTGTTTTTT.

The chain recombines TRBV9 with TRBJ2-2; D gene unclear. CDR3 length equals 13 residues. The ends were cut back, 1 base at V and 1 base at J, with 2 bases in the middle. Per germline, CDR1 SGDLS and CDR2 YYNGEE. DNA for the CDR3: TGTGCCAGCAGCGTACAGAACACCGGGGAGCTGTTTTTT. Translation gives CASSVQNTGELFF.

The chain recombines TRBV6-5 with TRBJ2-7, with TRBD1 as a possible D gene (5 bases). Germline CDR1 MNHEY, CDR2 SVGAGI. Trimming left V 6 bases short and J 0 bases short, with 12 bases between. This CDR3 comprises 14 residues. The CDR3 here is CASRPQVTSYEQYF. CDR3 nucleotide sequence: TGTGCCAGCAGACCACAGGTTACCTCCTACGAGCAGTACTTC.

This clone appeared a few times. This rearrangement joins TRBV27 to TRBJ2-7; 9 bases fit TRBD2. This CDR3 region has 16 residues. The J segment lost 0 bases and the V segment lost 5 bases, leaving 8 bases of the junction unmatched. CDR1 and CDR2 (germline): MNHEY, SMNVEV (reference sequence). This CDR3 reads CASSRLAGTHSYEQYF. The CDR3 DNA sequence: TGTGCCAGCAGTAGGCTAGCGGGGACTCACTCCTACGAGCAGTACTTC.

This clone was counted a few times. V is TRBV2 and J is TRBJ2-5; no clear D. This CDR3 region has 16 residues. Germline V gene lookup returns CDR1 SNHLY and CDR2 FYNNEI. The germline V and J ends were trimmed by 4 bases and 0 bases, with 15 bases remaining between them. The CDR3 region has the DNA TGTGCCAGCAGTGTTGAGGTAGAAAGGTACCAAGAGACCCAGTACTTC. Its protein is CASSVEVERYQETQYF.

The chain recombines TRBV5-1 with TRBJ2-7, with no clear D. The CDR3 is made up of 13 amino acids. The germline V and J ends were trimmed by 4 bases and 6 bases, with 14 bases remaining between them. The germline V gene has CDR1 SGHRS and CDR2 YFSETQ. The CDR3 DNA reads as TGCGCCAGCAGCGTCTCGGGTCCCCGCGAGCAGTACTTC. Protein sequence: CASSVSGPREQYF.

The V call is TRBV5-1, the J call TRBJ1-2; D is undetermined. Trimming removed 0 bases at V and 7 bases at J, with 16 bases between. There are 15 residues in the CDR3. The germline CDR1 and CDR2 sequences are SGHRS and YFSETQ. Written as DNA, the CDR3 is TGCGCCAGCAGCTTGGGGACCACGGGATTTACTGGCTACACCTTC. Residues: CASSLGTTGFTGYTF.

V is TRBV7-8 and J is TRBJ1-3, with 7 positions matching TRBD1. CDR1 is SGHVS, CDR2 FQNEAQ, per germline. The trim removed 5 bases at V and 0 bases at J, leaving 10 bases unmatched. The CDR3 is 17 residues long. CDR3 bases: TGTGCCAGCAGCCTACAGGGGCAAGTGGGCTCTGGAAACACCATATATTTT. Its protein is CASSLQGQVGSGNTIYF.

J is TRBJ2-3 and V is TRBV7-2; 7 nucleotides match TRBD2. CDR3 length: 15 residues. V gave up 2 bases and J gave up 4 bases; unmatched junction bases: 6. CDR1 is SGHTA and CDR2 is FQGNSA in the germline V gene. The CDR3 region is CASSLRSGDADTQYF. The CDR3, as DNA: TGTGCCAGCAGCTTAAGGAGCGGGGACGCAGATACGCAGTATTTT.

This clone was detected a few times. The gene calls are TRBV2 and TRBJ1-2; weak D call: TRBD1 (5 bases). Trimming removed 3 bases from V and 8 bases from J, with 10 bases in between. The CDR3 extends over 12 amino acids. Germline loops: CDR1 SNHLY, CDR2 FYNNEI. CDR3 in amino acids: CASSDQGQGYTF. As DNA, the CDR3 is TGTGCCAGCAGTGATCAGGGCCAGGGCTACACCTTC.

V and J are TRBV2 and TRBJ2-3; 10 nucleotides agree with TRBD1. The CDR3 is 14 residues long. J was trimmed by 1 base and V by 7 bases; bases with no gene match: 2. The germline V gene has CDR1 SNHLY and CDR2 FYNNEI. The CDR3 DNA reads as TGTGCCAGCAAAGGGACAGGGGGCACAGATACGCAGTATTTT. The encoded protein is CASKGTGGTDTQYF. Combining the CDR3 with reference TRBV2 and TRBJ2-3 gives the whole variable domain EPEVTQTPSHQVTQMGQEVILRCVPISNHLYFYWYRQILGQKVEFLVSFYNNEISEKSEIFDDQFSVERPDGSNFTLKIRSTKLEDSAMYFCASKGTGGTDTQYFGPGTRLTVL.

This clone is a singleton in its sample. The chain uses TRBV9 and TRBJ1-1; D might be TRBD1 (6 bases). V lost 3 bases and J 1 base, leaving 13 bases between the germline ends. The CDR3 sequence is 15 residues long. Germline V CDR1 and CDR2: SGDLS, YYNGEE. CDR3 residues: CASSAGGGANTEAFF. CDR3 DNA: TGTGCCAGCAGCGCCGGCGGGGGCGCGAACACTGAAGCTTTCTTT.

This chain joins TRBV19 and TRBJ2-5; 7 bases align to TRBD1. V gave up 4 bases and J gave up 3 bases; unmatched junction bases: 5. Germline CDR1 reads LNHDA; CDR2 reads SQIVND (reference sequence). This CDR3 spans 14 amino acids. The CDR3 protein is CASSTLGGEETQYF. The CDR3 DNA reads as TGTGCCAGTAGTACCCTAGGGGGCGAAGAGACCCAGTACTTC.

V is TRBV14 and J is TRBJ2-7; the match to TRBD1 covers 9 bases. Germline V CDR1 and CDR2: SGHDN, FVKESK. Losses at the gene ends were 3 bases for V and 3 bases for J; bases not matched to a gene: 9. This CDR3 is built from 16 residues. CDR3 in DNA: TGTGCCAGCAGCCACCCCGGACAGGGGACGATCTACGAGCAGTACTTC. Translating it yields CASSHPGQGTIYEQYF.

Only a few counts were recorded for this clone. The chain couples TRBV5-6 to TRBJ1-4; TRBD1 matches 7 bases. This CDR3 has 13 amino acids. J lost 7 bases, V lost 6 bases, and 6 bases had no gene match. From germline, CDR1 is SGHDT and CDR2 YYEEEE. CDR3 sequence reads: CASNSGQAEKLFF. CDR3 coding DNA: TGTGCCAGCAACTCCGGACAGGCTGAAAAACTGTTTTTT. Together with reference TRBV5-6 and TRBJ1-4, the CDR3 gives the full variable domain: DAGVTQSPTHLIKTRGQQVTLRCSPKSGHDTVSWYQQALGQGPQFIFQYYEEEERQRGNFPDRFSGHQFPNYSSELNVNALLLGDSALYLCASNSGQAEKLFFGSGTQLSVL.

In this sample, this clone turned up a few times. The chain uses TRBV19 and TRBJ2-1; the D gene is possibly TRBD2 (6 bases). V gave up 4 bases and J gave up 4 bases, with 17 bases separating them. The CDR3 length is 16 residues. Germline V CDR1 and CDR2: LNHDA, SQIVND (reference sequence). The DNA for the CDR3 is TGTGCCAGTAGTACAGACGGGGGAGGCCCTTACAATGAGCAGTTCTTC. Translating it yields CASSTDGGGPYNEQFF.

This clone was found a few times. The rearrangement joins TRBV11-2 to TRBJ1-1, with no clear D. The V and J ends lost 5 bases and 0 bases respectively, with 13 bases between them. The CDR3 contains 15 residues. The germline V gene encodes CDR1 SGHAT and CDR2 FQNNGV. CDR3 protein: CASSPIDGLNTEAFF. CDR3 bases: TGTGCCAGCAGCCCGATCGACGGGTTGAACACTGAAGCTTTCTTT. Drawing the rest from reference TRBV11-2 and TRBJ1-1, the complete variable domain is EAGVAQSPRYKIIEKRQSVAFWCNPISGHATLYWYQQILGQGPKLLIQFQNNGVVDDSQLPKDRFSAERLKGVDSTLKIQPAKLEDSAVYLCASSPIDGLNTEAFFGQGTRLTVV.

The chain recombines TRBV4-2 with TRBJ2-2; D is uncertain. V lost 0 bases to trimming and J lost 2 bases, with 10 bases between them. The CDR3 runs to 16 residues. The germline V gene has CDR1 LGHNA and CDR2 YNFKEQ. The CDR3 reads CASSQEAELNTGELFF. CDR3 coding DNA: TGTGCCAGCAGCCAAGAGGCCGAATTAAACACCGGGGAGCTGTTTTTT.

This chain connects TRBV7-9 to TRBJ2-1, with TRBD2 matching 13 bases. Germline-derived CDR1 and CDR2 are SEHNR and FQNEAQ (reference sequence). Losses at the gene ends were 4 bases for V and 4 bases for J; bases not matched to a gene: 10. CDR3 length equals 18 residues. The CDR3 sequence is CASSSDRTSGGWYNEQFF. Here the CDR3 DNA reads TGTGCCAGCAGCTCCGACCGGACTAGCGGGGGATGGTACAATGAGCAGTTCTTC.

The rearrangement links TRBV15 to TRBJ2-3; 7 bases are a match to TRBD2. J lost 0 bases, V lost 5 bases, and 11 bases had no gene match. CDR1 is LNHNV and CDR2 is YYDKDF in the germline V gene (reference sequence). This CDR3 region has 17 residues. The CDR3 protein is CATSPLQREISTDTQYF. CDR3 bases: TGTGCCACCAGCCCACTCCAGCGGGAAATCAGCACAGATACGCAGTATTTT.

The gene calls are TRBV7-2 and TRBJ2-7; 11 bases line up with TRBD2. J gave up 1 base and V 3 bases, and 2 bases lay outside the gene matches. This CDR3 has 15 residues. Germline-derived CDR1 and CDR2 are SGHTA and FQGNSA. CDR3 nucleotide sequence: TGTGCCAGCAGCTTGACTAGCGGGGATTCCTACGAGCAGTACTTC. Translation: CASSLTSGDSYEQYF.

The sample holds one count of this clone. V gene TRBV19 combines with J gene TRBJ2-1; tentatively, D is TRBD2 (5 bases). CDR1 and CDR2 from the germline V gene are LNHDA and SQIVND (reference sequence). Between the trimmed V and J ends, which lost 6 bases and 2 bases, there was a span of 20 bases. The CDR3 totals 17 residues. The CDR3 is CASRYQERGLTYNEQFF. In DNA, the CDR3 is TGTGCCAGTAGGTACCAGGAACGGGGATTAACCTACAATGAGCAGTTCTTC.

This clone was seen only a few times. This rearrangement joins TRBV10-1 to TRBJ2-5; D perhaps matches TRBD2 (6 bases). The CDR3 sequence is 13 residues long. Trimming left V 4 bases short and J 5 bases short, with 11 bases between. The V gene's germline CDR1 is WNHNN and CDR2 SYGVQD (reference sequence). The CDR3 protein is CASSVGGEETQYF. In DNA, the CDR3 is TGCGCCAGCAGTGTCGGCGGGGAGGAGACCCAGTACTTC.

The chain is built from TRBV6-6 and TRBJ1-2, with TRBD1 matching over 9 bases. The CDR3 contains 13 residues. After removal of 7 bases from V and 6 bases from J, the junction contained 6 bases not matched to a gene. The germline V gene encodes CDR1 MNHNY and CDR2 SVGAGI (reference sequence). CDR3 nucleotides: TGTGCCAGCACTCTGACAGGGGGAAATGGCTACACCTTC. This codes for CASTLTGGNGYTF.

This sequence joins TRBV7-2 and TRBJ1-1; D remains unclear. Germline V lookup: CDR1 SGHTA, CDR2 FQGNSA. This CDR3 has 15 amino acids. V lost 5 bases to trimming and J lost 0 bases, with 13 bases between them. CDR3 bases: TGTGCCAGCAGCCCCACGAGCGGGCTGAACACTGAAGCTTTCTTT. It specifies CASSPTSGLNTEAFF.

This chain links TRBV5-1 with TRBJ1-1, with 7 bases that match TRBD1. With 4 bases clipped from V and 1 base from J, the junction kept 4 bases outside the gene matches. This CDR3 region has 14 residues. Germline CDR1 SGHRS, CDR2 YFSETQ. The CDR3 region has the DNA TGCGCCAGCAGCAGCTACAGGGGGAACACTGAAGCTTTCTTT. It specifies CASSSYRGNTEAFF. Together with reference TRBV5-1 and TRBJ1-1, the CDR3 gives the full variable domain: KAGVTQTPRYLIKTRGQQVTLSCSPISGHRSVSWYQQTPGQGLQFLFEYFSETQRNKGNFPGRFSGRQFSNSRSEMNVSTLELGDSALYLCASSSYRGNTEAFFGQGTRLTVV.

The rearrangement joins TRBV7-7 to TRBJ2-5, with D possibly being TRBD2 (6 bases). V was cut by 5 bases and J by 0 bases, with 10 bases left in between. Germline V CDR1 and CDR2: SSHAT, FNYEAQ (reference sequence). The length of the CDR3 is 14 residues. CDR3 protein: CASSPRDYQETQYF. Written as DNA, the CDR3 is TGTGCCAGCAGCCCCCGGGACTACCAAGAGACCCAGTACTTC.

This clone was seen only once. The J gene is TRBJ2-5, the V gene TRBV11-3; 12 bases map to TRBD2. This CDR3 has 18 amino acids. The ends lost 1 base at V and 5 bases at J; junction bases unmatched: 11. Germline loops: CDR1 SGHNT, CDR2 YENEEA. The CDR3 DNA is TGTGCCAGCAGCTTAGCACCCCGGCTAGCGGGGGGGCCGGAGACCCAGTACTTC. The encoded protein is CASSLAPRLAGGPETQYF.

The V gene is TRBV10-3, the J gene TRBJ2-5; perhaps TRBD2 as D (5 bases). The CDR3 is 13 amino acids. The V end was cut by 3 bases, the J end by 1 base, with 6 bases between. CDR1 is ENHRY and CDR2 is SYGVKD in the germline V gene. CDR3 sequence (DNA): TGTGCCATCAGTGACCGGGGCCAAGAGACCCAGTACTTC. Protein product: CAISDRGQETQYF.

A single count supports this clone. The CDR3 loop is CASSLFGQGAFPYEQYF. In DNA, the CDR3 is TGTGCCAGCAGCTTATTCGGACAGGGGGCATTTCCCTACGAGCAGTACTTC. The chain employs TRBV7-6 and TRBJ2-7; 11 bases align to TRBD1. Per germline, CDR1 SGHVS and CDR2 FNYEAQ. The ends lost 2 bases at V and 2 bases at J; junction bases unmatched: 8. The CDR3 covers 17 residues.